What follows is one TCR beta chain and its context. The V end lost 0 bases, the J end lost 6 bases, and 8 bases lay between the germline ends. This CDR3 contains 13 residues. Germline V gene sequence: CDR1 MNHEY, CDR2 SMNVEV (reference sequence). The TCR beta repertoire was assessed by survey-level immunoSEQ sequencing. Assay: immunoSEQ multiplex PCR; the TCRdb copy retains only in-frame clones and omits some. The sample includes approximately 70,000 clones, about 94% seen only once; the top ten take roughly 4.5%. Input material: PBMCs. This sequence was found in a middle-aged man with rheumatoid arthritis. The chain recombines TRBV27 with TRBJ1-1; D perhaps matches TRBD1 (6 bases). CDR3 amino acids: CASSLSRTAEAFF. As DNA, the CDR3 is TGTGCCAGCAGTTTATCCCGGACAGCTGAAGCTTTCTTT.